Judged by abundance, the clone carrying this T cell receptor (beta chain) is medium-sized (0.01 to 0.1%). Its matching antigen is unknown. Assay: immunoSEQ multiplex PCR; the TCRdb copy retains only in-frame clones and omits some. The sample holds more than 95,000 clones; around 85% are singletons and the top ten take less than 4.5%. The data stem from a study of cytomegalovirus exposure and HLA in healthy donors. Findings of the study overall: The authors listed 150 to 200 TCR beta chains as cytomegalovirus-associated.

Germline CDR1 is LGHNT and CDR2 is FRNRAP. The ends were cut back, 3 bases at V and 3 bases at J, with 5 bases in the middle. CDR3 size: 12 residues. The donors formed part of the 120-subject validation cohort, distinct from the roughly 730-subject first cohort. This TCR was recovered from a man aged 18 to 30 in good health and CMV-seropositive. Sequencing used PBMCs. The V gene is TRBV12-5, the J gene TRBJ1-2; D may be TRBD1 (5 bases). The CDR3 bases are TGTGCTAGTGGTTTACAGGACTATGGCTACACCTTC. This codes for CASGLQDYGYTF. The whole variable domain, filled in from reference TRBV12-5 and TRBJ1-2, reads DARVTQTPRHKVTEMGQEVTMRCQPILGHNTVFWYRQTMMQGLELLAYFRNRAPLDDSGMPKDRFSAEMPDATLATLKIQPSEPRDSAVYFCASGLQDYGYTFGSGTRLTVV.